Described below is a single T cell receptor beta chain sequence and its context. This specimen comes from a study of blood T cell repertoires in COVID-19. Study overall: Material from acute and convalescent COVID-19 was sourced from the United States, Italy and Spain. T cells, B-cell-depleted T cells, or PBMCs provided the cDNA or gDNA that served as material.

TCRdb's table, derived via immunoSEQ multiplex PCR, lists solely in-frame clones and lacks some. The table lists 200,000 to 300,000 clones, around nine tenths of them singletons. The CDR3 consists of 16 residues. Between the trimmed V and J ends, which lost 1 base and 0 bases, there was a span of 10 bases. CDR1 and CDR2 from the germline V gene are SGHTA and FQGNSA. Participants were aged about 18 to 100 years, lived in around 22 US areas, and enrolled virtually. Recovery meant two consecutive negative NP/OP PCR tests, professional clearance, or resolved symptoms. The source material was PBMCs or T cells enriched from blood (not recorded which). The chain uses TRBV7-2 and TRBJ1-3; a possible D gene is TRBD1 (5 bases). This sequence was found in a woman aged 25 to 39 who had recovered from COVID-19. CDR3 in DNA: TGTGCCAGCAGCTTAGGAGTCGGGGGCTCTGGAAACACCATATATTTT. Amino acids: CASSLGVGGSGNTIYF.